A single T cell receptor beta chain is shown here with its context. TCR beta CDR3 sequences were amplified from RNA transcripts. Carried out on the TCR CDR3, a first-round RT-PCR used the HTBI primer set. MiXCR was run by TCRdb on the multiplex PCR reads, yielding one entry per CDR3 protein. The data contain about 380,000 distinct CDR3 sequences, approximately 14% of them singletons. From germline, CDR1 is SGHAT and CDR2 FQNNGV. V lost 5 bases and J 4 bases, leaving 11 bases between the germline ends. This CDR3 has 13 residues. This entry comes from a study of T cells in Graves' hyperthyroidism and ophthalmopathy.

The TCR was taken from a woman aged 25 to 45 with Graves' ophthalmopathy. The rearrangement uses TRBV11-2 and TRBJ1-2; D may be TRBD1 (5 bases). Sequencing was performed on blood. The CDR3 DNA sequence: TGTGCCAGCAGCAACCCGGGGACCTATGGCTACACCTTC. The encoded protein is CASSNPGTYGYTF.